The TCR beta chain under discussion was sequenced for a study of beta chain features in type 1 diabetes (dated by TCRdb to the late 2010s). With respect to the entire study: Mean age, gender distribution, total cell number and subset yield were not different between patients and healthy donors. Across all samples, roughly 110,000,000 sorted cells were examined, and cell number per subset correlated strongly with RNA yield. In the study, TCRB repertoires of sorted circulating CD4+ T cell subsets from recently diagnosed type 1 diabetes patients were compared with those of matched healthy donors. Regulatory and stem cell-like memory subsets were obtained from only 8 patients and roughly 8 healthy donors, while naive and central memory subsets were obtained from all 30 or so donors.

As encoded in the germline V gene (reference sequence), CDR1 is DFQATT while CDR2 is SNEGSKA. The CDR3 sequence holds 11 residues, the cysteine and phenylalanine included. The only DNA kept is the CDR3, 33 bases in frame from the first base. V is trimmed back by 6 bases and J by 3 bases, and the junction contains 2 bases that no gene match accounts for. Each donor gave one peripheral blood draw, roughly 110 mL on average, collected into heparinised tubes. Using a panel that included CD45RO, CCR7, CD25, CD127, CD95 and CD27, naive, central memory, regulatory and stem cell-like memory CD4+ T cells were sorted on a BD FACSAria II. A purity above 95% was achieved for all sorted populations. Right away, PBMCs were isolated by Lymphoprep density gradient centrifugation and were stained directly, with no culture step. So that batch effects would be minimized, each experiment stained and sorted samples in pairs, pairing one healthy donor with one patient.

The High Capacity cDNA Reverse Transcription Kit was used to reverse transcribe all of the isolated RNA, meaning that expressed TCRB transcripts were what got sequenced. Deep immunoSEQ sequencing was applied to naive, central memory and regulatory T cell samples, giving an average of about 3.7 million total reads per sample. Sorted cells were lysed in RLT buffer and RNA was extracted with DNase-treated RNeasy Micro or Mini kits, depending on cell number. To prevent cross-contamination, each cell subset was processed individually, whereas patient and healthy donor samples were processed jointly. TCRB sequences were amplified from cDNA with the immunoSEQ multiplex PCR, producing 87-bp fragments spanning the CDR3 region. The amplicons were sequenced using the Illumina HiSeq platform. The paper's data handling went like this. PCR bias was computationally corrected using synthetic template baselines, reads within Hamming distance 2 were collapsed, and singletons that could not be merged were discarded. Reads were aligned against IMGT to assign V, D and J genes, CDR3 length and insertions or deletions at six rearrangement sites. Clonotype counts were normalized to sorted cell number within each subset before computing true diversity and Gini coefficients with the tcR R package. The overlap coefficient, calculated on TCRB nucleotide sequences, was used to measure repertoire sharing. TCRdb retrieved this table from immuneACCESS and kept in-frame rearrangements only. Not all clones are present; in checked studies, unresolved V genes account for under half, and no reason is known for the remainder. V, J and clone size derive from that table, while D and trimming were established from the DNA sequence. The sample profile shows roughly 300,000 clones; approximately 15% of them were found once. The ten top clones hold 6.7% of the sample.

With respect to this clone: No cognate antigen has been identified for it. Base-call qualities are not available, and no considerably larger clone is one nucleotide away. Within the sample, other DNA sequences also encode this same CDR3.

Broader findings and caveats from the paper: Shorter templates might have been favored by PCR, but patient and control samples were amplified and corrected together, so both groups would have been affected equally by any skew. Because the HLA sub-analyses included only small numbers of individuals, any influence of HLA type on TCRB rearrangement was left unresolved. The naive, central memory and regulatory TCRB repertoires appeared to resemble one another more closely among patients than among healthy donors. Because cDNA rather than genomic DNA was sequenced, highly expressing activated cells could have been over-represented, although no difference in activation and CD3 levels was found between groups. Type 1 diabetes patients showed a moderate but significant shortening of TCRB CDR3 length in all four CD4+ subsets. Patients with type 1 diabetes made fewer insertions and deleted more nucleotides at VDJ recombination sites, implying thymic rearrangement abnormalities.

The sequencing sample was made of central memory CD4+ T cells from blood. The chain employs TRBV20-1 and TRBJ2-7, and 7 bases in between align with TRBD1. This TCR was recovered from a young man in good health. CDR3 protein: CSARDSYEQYF. In nucleotides, the sequence is TGCAGTGCCAGGGACAGCTACGAGCAGTACTTC.